These T cell receptor beta chains were read from a single sample in a study of metastatic and nonmetastatic thyroid tumors. MiXCR re-clonotyped the PCR reads for TCRdb. Of around 65,000 clones listed, 14% are singletons. Sequencing input: blood. The receptors derive from a male donor with papillary thyroid cancer or a benign thyroid nodule (not recorded which). Some clones in this sample may be carry-over from other donors' samples. Both conserved end residues are part of each CDR3. The D gene is left open where the match is weak. A clone size is listed for some rows: how often the clone was seen (once, few, many), or a class if it is expanded.

j_call	v_call	clone_size	d_call	cdr3_aa	cdr3_nt
TRBJ1-1	TRBV6-1	many	-	CASSEFHGGMNTEAFF	TGTGCCAGCAGTGAATTTCATGGGGGGATGAACACTGAAGCTTTCTTT
TRBJ2-7	TRBV10-2	many	TRBD2	CASSDTPGLAAYEQYF	TGCGCCAGCAGTGACACTCCGGGACTAGCGGCTTACGAGCAGTACTTC
TRBJ2-7	TRBV28	many	-	CASSWGSYEQYF	TGTGCCAGCAGTTGGGGCAGCTACGAGCAGTACTTC
TRBJ2-1	TRBV20-1	many	TRBD2	CSALLGASGGEQFF	TGCAGTGCCCTTTTAGGGGCTAGCGGTGGTGAGCAGTTCTTC
TRBJ1-4	TRBV2	many	-	CASSGPSREKLFF	TGTGCCAGCAGTGGTCCATCAAGGGAAAAACTGTTTTTT
TRBJ2-3	TRBV6-2/TRBV6-3	-	TRBD2	CASSDSGTSGCADTQYF	TGTGCCAGCAGCGACTCTGGGACTAGCGGGTGTGCAGATACGCAGTATTTT
TRBJ1-5	TRBV30	-	-	CAWSVRGNQPQHF	TGTGCCTGGAGTGTACGCGGCAATCAGCCCCAGCATTTT
TRBJ2-1	TRBV20-1	-	-	CSAWGTLGEQFF	TGCAGTGCCTGGGGGACTCTCGGTGAGCAGTTCTTC
TRBJ2-3	TRBV5-1	-	-	CASSGGSTDTQYF	TGCGCCAGCAGCGGGGGTAGCACAGATACGCAGTATTTT
TRBJ2-5	TRBV24-1	many	TRBD2	CATSGGLAEMGTQYF	TGTGCCACCAGTGGCGGACTAGCGGAGATGGGGACCCAGTACTTC
TRBJ2-3	TRBV9	many	TRBD2	CASSVLAGGADTQYF	TGTGCCAGCAGCGTTCTAGCGGGAGGAGCAGATACGCAGTATTTT
TRBJ2-5	TRBV28	few	-	CASSLPGGQEAQYF	TGTGCCAGCAGCCTCCCCGGTGGGCAAGAGGCCCAGTACTTC
TRBJ2-7	TRBV12-3/TRBV12-4	-	TRBD2	CASSHGTRGESSYEQYF	TGTGCCAGCAGTCACGGGACTAGAGGGGAAAGCTCCTACGAGCAGTACTTC
TRBJ2-1	TRBV6-4	many	-	CASRTSTYGEQFF	TGTGCCAGCAGAACTAGCACGTACGGTGAGCAGTTCTTC
TRBJ2-7	TRBV2	few	-	CASSARDYEQYF	TGTGCCAGCAGTGCCAGGGACTACGAGCAGTACTTC
TRBJ2-5	TRBV11-2	-	TRBD2	CASSLGLAGGSLQETQYF	TGTGCCAGCAGCTTAGGACTAGCGGGGGGATCCCTACAAGAGACCCAGTACTTC
TRBJ1-1	TRBV10-2	-	-	CSSSEYREAFF	TGCTCTAGCAGTGAGTATCGTGAAGCTTTCTTT
TRBJ2-7	TRBV27	-	-	CASSPGTNTGSEQYF	TGTGCCAGCAGTCCAGGAACAAACACAGGGTCGGAGCAGTACTTC
TRBJ1-1	TRBV6-1	many	TRBD1	CASSRPTGAATEAFF	TGTGCCAGCAGTCGCCCGACAGGGGCGGCCACTGAAGCTTTCTTT
TRBJ2-6	TRBV6-2/TRBV6-3	few	-	CASLMGDFGSGANVPTF	-
TRBJ2-5	TRBV7-6	-	-	CASSLEDSVENQYF	TGTGCCAGCAGCCTCGAGGACTCTGTGGAGAACCAGTACTTC
TRBJ1-5	TRBV5-6	-	-	CASSLNRRSNQPQHF	TGTGCCAGCAGCCTAAACAGGAGAAGCAATCAGCCCCAGCATTTT
TRBJ2-2	TRBV5-1	many	TRBD2	CASTSLAGGTGELFF	TGCGCCAGCACCTCTCTAGCGGGAGGAACCGGGGAGCTGTTTTTT
TRBJ2-7	TRBV11-1	many	-	CASSIGTAISYEQYF	TGTGCCAGCAGCATAGGGACGGCTATTTCCTACGAGCAGTACTTC
TRBJ2-3	TRBV11-2	many	TRBD2	CASSPLAGGGSDTQYF	TGTGCCAGCAGCCCTCTAGCGGGAGGGGGGTCAGATACGCAGTATTTT
TRBJ1-2	TRBV20-1	-	-	CSAPTGGGWNYGYTF	TGCAGTGCCCCTACTGGTGGTGGATGGAACTATGGCTACACCTTC
TRBJ1-5	TRBV6-2/TRBV6-3	few	TRBD1	CASTSGVTGGNLPQHF	TGTGCCAGCACTAGCGGCGTGACAGGGGGCAATCTGCCCCAGCATTTT
TRBJ2-1	TRBV11-2	many	-	CASSLDLGRTYNEQFF	TGTGCCAGCAGCTTAGATCTTGGACGGACCTACAATGAGCAGTTCTTC
TRBJ1-5	TRBV18	-	TRBD1	CASSPHHRGPSNQPQHF	TGTGCCAGCTCACCGCATCACAGGGGGCCTAGCAATCAGCCCCAGCATTTT